This TCR beta chain was sequenced in a study of blood T cell repertoires in COVID-19. Original methodology: From reference gene primer amplification, estimates of nucleated cell counts were derived. Here immunoSEQ multiplex PCR was the method, and the copy in TCRdb shows in-frame clones only, minus some. The V and J calls and clone size come from that table; D and trimming were worked out from the DNA. Of around 94,000 clones in the sample, around four fifths are singletons; the top ten hold about a tenth. Germline V gives CDR1 KGHSH, CDR2 LQKENI. The CDR3 consists of 15 residues. J was trimmed by 2 bases and V by 2 bases; bases with no gene match: 2.

The chain combines TRBV18 with TRBJ1-5, with 8 bases matching TRBD1. The specimen sequenced was peripheral blood. This clonotype was obtained from a man aged 40-50 years with active or convalescent COVID-19. The DNA for the CDR3 is TGTGCCAGCTCACCAAACAGGGGGGGCAATCAGCCCCAGCATTTT. The encoded protein is CASSPNRGGNQPQHF.